What follows are 26 T cell receptor beta chains derived from one specimen sequenced in a study of post-analysis software for immune sequencing data. Broader study findings: Relative to controls, patients had about 5 TRBV segments at higher frequency, with TRBV5-6, TRBV5-1 and TRBV20-1 among these.

TCR beta cDNA libraries included unique molecular identifiers. TCRdb re-called the PCR reads with MiXCR, one entry per CDR3 protein. The sample lists some 370,000 distinct CDR3 sequences, roughly 36% occurring once. These TCRs are of unknown antigen specificity. Input material: blood. Receptor source: a girl aged 5 to 17 with multiple sclerosis.

This clonotype was observed a handful of times. The CDR3 loop is CASSFPDRNYGYTF. In DNA form, the CDR3 reads TGTGCCAGCAGCTTCCCGGACAGGAACTATGGCTACACCTTC. The V call is TRBV7-9, the J call TRBJ1-2; 7 nucleotides align to TRBD1. With 3 bases clipped from V and 2 bases from J, the junction kept 3 bases outside the gene matches. CDR3 size: 14 residues. Germline CDR1 SEHNR, CDR2 FQNEAQ (reference sequence).

The genes are TRBV5-1 and TRBJ1-2; no clear D gene. The germline gives CDR1 SGHRS, CDR2 YFSETQ. V was pared by 4 bases and J by 8 bases, with 12 bases between. The CDR3 covers 12 residues. As DNA, the CDR3 is TGCGCCAGCAGCCCTGGACCCAGAGGCTACACCTTC. It specifies CASSPGPRGYTF.

The chain employs TRBV5-5 and TRBJ1-4, with D unclear. V was pared by 1 base and J by 8 bases, with 9 bases between. The CDR3 is 13 residues long. The germline gives CDR1 SGHKS, CDR2 YYEKEE (reference sequence). CDR3 in amino acids: CASSLRLGEKLFF. The CDR3 DNA reads as TGTGCCAGCAGCTTGAGGCTGGGGGAAAAACTGTTTTTT.

The genes are TRBV20-1 and TRBJ2-5; possible D gene TRBD2, 6 bases. Germline CDR1 and CDR2: DFQATT and SNEGSKA (reference sequence). The CDR3 covers 14 residues. V lost 3 bases, J lost 5 bases, and 16 bases lay in between. CDR3 in amino acids: CSARGGGRGETQYF. The CDR3 nucleotides read TGCAGTGCTAGGGGTGGGGGTCGGGGGGAGACCCAGTACTTC.

The rearrangement uses TRBV14 and TRBJ1-1; a possible D gene is TRBD1 (5 bases). The germline V gene has CDR1 SGHDN and CDR2 FVKESK. CDR3 length equals 17 residues. Between the trimmed V and J ends, which lost 2 bases and 1 base, there was a span of 17 bases. This CDR3 reads CASSQKQLYGGNTEAFF. The CDR3 DNA follows: TGTGCCAGCAGCCAAAAACAATTATACGGGGGGAACACTGAAGCTTTCTTT.

The chain couples TRBV6-5 to TRBJ1-1; TRBD1 agrees at 8 bases. The V gene's germline CDR1 is MNHEY and CDR2 SVGAGI. Unmatched junction bases numbered 6, after V lost 6 bases and J lost 9 bases. The CDR3 spans 12 residues. The CDR3: CASRRTGGQAFF. The CDR3 coding sequence is TGTGCCAGCAGAAGAACAGGGGGGCAAGCTTTCTTT.

CDR3 in DNA: TGTGCCAGCAGCTTAGACCCAAGCCAGGAGACCCAGTACTTC. This codes for CASSLDPSQETQYF. The chain is built from TRBV7-2 and TRBJ2-5, with no clear D. Germline values: CDR1 SGHTA, CDR2 FQGNSA. CDR3 size: 14 residues. The V end lost 1 base, the J end lost 5 bases, and 11 bases lay between the germline ends.

This clonotype was observed a handful of times. The chain couples TRBV4-2 to TRBJ2-2; 13 bases align to TRBD2. The CDR3 consists of 18 residues. With V trimmed by 1 base and J by 4 bases, 6 bases remained unmatched. Per the germline V gene, CDR1 is LGHNA and CDR2 is YNFKEQ. The CDR3 DNA reads TGTGCCAGCAGCCAAGTGACTAGCGGGGGGCATGGCACCGGGGAGCTGTTTTTT. Translated, it gives CASSQVTSGGHGTGELFF.

This chain links TRBV4-3 with TRBJ1-1, with 9 bases fitting TRBD1. The V gene's germline CDR1 is LGHNA and CDR2 YSLEER. V shed 4 bases and J 6 bases; nucleotides not matched to a gene: 9. The CDR3 totals 15 residues. CDR3 residues: CASSPEPGQGAEAFF. As DNA, the CDR3 is TGCGCCAGCAGCCCGGAACCGGGACAGGGCGCTGAAGCTTTCTTT.

This chain links TRBV7-9 with TRBJ1-1; 9 bases line up with TRBD1. The CDR3 runs to 15 residues. V lost 5 bases to trimming and J lost 3 bases; unmatched junction nucleotides: 7. The V gene's germline CDR1 is SEHNR and CDR2 FQNEAQ (reference sequence). The CDR3: CASSRGTGRDTEAFF. The CDR3 nucleotides are TGTGCCAGCAGCCGTGGGACAGGGCGGGACACTGAAGCTTTCTTT.

This clonotype has just a few counts. V is TRBV25-1 and J is TRBJ2-5; D is ambiguous. Germline V gene lookup returns CDR1 MGHDK and CDR2 SYGVNS. V lost 8 bases, J lost 4 bases, and 11 bases lay in between. The length of the CDR3 is 12 residues. The CDR3 sequence: CASPLRAETQYF. CDR3 coding DNA: TGTGCCAGCCCTCTTAGGGCAGAGACCCAGTACTTC.

The gene calls are TRBV7-9 and TRBJ1-2; weak D call: TRBD1 (5 bases). Trimming removed 5 bases from V and 5 bases from J, with 27 bases in between. CDR1 and CDR2 from the germline V gene are SEHNR and FQNEAQ (reference sequence). CDR3 length: 18 amino acids. DNA of the CDR3: TGTGCCAGCAGCCCACAACTCCCCAGGGACGGTGACTTTTATGGCTACACCTTC. This encodes CASSPQLPRDGDFYGYTF.

This clonotype appeared a few times. This sequence joins TRBV13 and TRBJ1-4; the D gene is possibly TRBD1 (5 bases). CDR1 is PRHDT, CDR2 FYEKMQ, per germline (reference sequence). CDR3 size: 14 residues. Trimming removed 3 bases at V and 8 bases at J, with 13 bases between. CDR3: CASSLQGRMEKLFF. The DNA for the CDR3 is TGTGCCAGCAGCTTGCAGGGTAGGATGGAAAAACTGTTTTTT.

This clonotype has only a few counts. This sequence joins TRBV28 and TRBJ2-3; a weak D match, TRBD1 (7 bases). V was pared by 5 bases and J by 1 base, with 16 bases between. Germline V lookup: CDR1 MDHEN, CDR2 SYDVKM. The length of the CDR3 is 16 residues. CDR3 nucleotide sequence: TGTGCCAGCAGTCGCCCCGGAGGGGGCGGCACAGATACGCAGTATTTT. Translating it yields CASSRPGGGGTDTQYF.

This chain joins TRBV27 and TRBJ1-5; D unresolved. The CDR3 consists of 14 residues. Germline-derived CDR1 and CDR2 are MNHEY and SMNVEV (reference sequence). The V end lost 6 bases, the J end lost 1 base, and 10 bases lay between the germline ends. This chain's CDR3 is CASRPHGSNQPQHF. For the CDR3, the DNA is TGTGCCAGCAGACCCCACGGGAGCAATCAGCCCCAGCATTTT.

The sample holds a few counts of this clonotype. The V and J genes are TRBV12-3 or TRBV12-4 and TRBJ2-3; 9 nucleotides match TRBD2. The CDR3 spans 14 residues. Trimming at V came to 4 bases and at J to 7 bases, leaving 6 bases not matched to a gene. In nucleotides, the CDR3 is TGTGCCAGCAGTTCGCGGGGGGGCCGCAATACGCAGTATTTT. Translation gives CASSSRGGRNTQYF.

CDR3 amino acids: CASSVMGDTQYF. Here the CDR3 DNA reads TGTGCCAGCAGCGTCATGGGGGATACGCAGTATTTT. This rearrangement joins TRBV7-2 to TRBJ2-3; no firm D call. V lost 5 bases, J lost 6 bases, and 9 bases lay in between. Germline assignment: CDR1 SGHTA and CDR2 FQGNSA. This CDR3 has 12 residues.

The rearrangement links TRBV12-3 or TRBV12-4 to TRBJ1-1, with unresolved D. The V and J ends lost 0 bases and 4 bases respectively, with 9 bases between them. The CDR3 totals 14 residues. The CDR3 bases are TGTGCCAGCAGTTTAGCGCCGGGTCCCACTGAAGCTTTCTTT. This codes for CASSLAPGPTEAFF.

V gene TRBV20-1 combines with J gene TRBJ1-5; D is unclear. Trimming took 0 bases from V and 1 from J, leaving 4 bases between them. Germline V CDR1 and CDR2: DFQATT, SNEGSKA (reference sequence). This CDR3 is 13 amino acids long. CDR3 in DNA: TGCAGTGCTAGAGATTTAAGCAATCAGCCCCAGCATTTT. Translated, it gives CSARDLSNQPQHF.

As concerns this clonotype: One end of the junction varies from germline; a read error may be responsible. The chain has TRBV5-1 and TRBJ2-3; TRBD2 is a possible D gene (6 bases). The V gene's germline CDR1 is SGHRS and CDR2 YFSETQ. The CDR3 sequence is 16 residues long. CDR3 in amino acids: CASSLGISTSTDTRYF. The CDR3 DNA reads as TGCGCCAGCAGCTTGGGGATTTCTACTAGCACAGATACGCGGTATTTT.

The chain uses TRBV7-9 and TRBJ2-7; 8 bases are shared with TRBD2. The DNA end is a closer match to TRBJ2-5, so the J assignment may be wrong. The length of the CDR3 is 14 residues. In germline, CDR1 is SEHNR, CDR2 FQNEAQ (reference sequence). The CDR3, as DNA: TGTGCCAGCAGTCGGGTAGCGGGGTTGGAGACCCAGTACTTC. Protein: CASSRVAGLETQYF.

V gene TRBV27 combines with J gene TRBJ2-3, with TRBD2 matching over 12 bases. CDR3 length: 17 amino acids. With 5 bases clipped from V and 6 bases from J, the junction kept 12 bases outside the gene matches. Looked up from germline, CDR1 is MNHEY and CDR2 is SMNVEV (reference sequence). The CDR3 protein is CASSPVGGLAGGDTQYF. As DNA, the CDR3 is TGTGCCAGCAGTCCGGTTGGTGGTCTAGCGGGGGGGGATACGCAGTATTTT.

The chain recombines TRBV5-1 with TRBJ2-1; tentatively, D is TRBD2 (5 bases). The CDR3 contains 14 residues. Per germline, CDR1 SGHRS and CDR2 YFSETQ. Deletions cut 5 bases from V and 6 bases from J, with 15 bases between. The CDR3 nucleotides read TGCGCCAGCAGTTTCGGGCAAGAGGGCAATGAGCAGTTCTTC. Protein: CASSFGQEGNEQFF.

This clonotype was seen more than once but under ten times. The V gene is TRBV7-2, the J gene TRBJ2-1; perhaps TRBD2 as D (6 bases). The CDR3 is 14 residues long. Germline CDR1 is SGHTA and CDR2 is FQGNSA. Trimming cost V 0 bases and J 10 bases, with 13 bases left between them. The CDR3 is CASSLAALAGEQFF. The CDR3 DNA reads as TGTGCCAGCAGCTTAGCGGCGCTTGCGGGGGAGCAGTTCTTC.

This clonotype appeared a few times. The rearrangement uses TRBV6-1 and TRBJ1-2; no definite D call. Germline lookup yields CDR1 MNHNS and CDR2 SASEGT. Trimming took 5 bases from V and 5 from J, leaving 6 bases between them. The CDR3 covers 11 residues. The CDR3 DNA sequence: TGTGCCAGCAGTATACAATATGGCTACACCTTC. It yields the protein CASSIQYGYTF.

This clonotype occurred once. A read error may produce the germline difference seen at one junction end. The rearrangement links TRBV20-1 to TRBJ1-6; D is possibly TRBD1 (5 bases). The CDR3 is 14 residues long. Germline V gene sequence: CDR1 DFQATT, CDR2 SNEGSKA (reference sequence). CDR3 loop: CSTRDIGDVPPLHF. In DNA, the CDR3 is TGCAGTACTAGAGATATAGGGGATGTTCCCCCCCTCCACTTT.